Below, 27 T cell receptor beta chains from the same sample are listed, as sequenced in a study of T cells after yellow fever vaccination. TCRdb redid the calling of the 5' RACE reads with MiXCR, one entry per CDR3 protein. The sample lists approximately 580,000 distinct CDR3 sequences, about a sixth occurring once. The sample was PBMCs, taken around 5 days after the first yellow fever vaccination. These receptor sequences come from a man aged 18 to 29 who received the YFV17D yellow fever vaccine.

This clonotype was detected ten times or more. The CDR3 region is CASSLQGNQPQHF. The CDR3 bases are TGTGCCAGCAGCTTACAGGGGAATCAGCCCCAGCATTTT. The rearrangement uses TRBV12-3 or TRBV12-4 and TRBJ1-5, with TRBD1 matching over 7 bases. The V segment lost 6 bases and the J segment 4 bases; nucleotides outside the gene matches: 3. This CDR3 has 13 residues.

This chain joins TRBV29-1 and TRBJ2-2; maybe TRBD1 (5 bases). CDR3 size: 13 residues. The V end was cut by 5 bases, the J end by 4 bases, with 11 bases between. Germline V gene sequence: CDR1 SQVTM, CDR2 ANQGSEA. The CDR3 sequence: CSVSGLGTGELFF. CDR3 sequence (DNA): TGCAGCGTTTCAGGGTTAGGCACCGGGGAGCTGTTTTTT.

The rearrangement links TRBV3-1 to TRBJ1-4; D ambiguous. Trimming removed 1 base from V and 0 bases from J, with 9 bases in between. The CDR3 is 16 amino acids. In germline, CDR1 is LGHDT, CDR2 YNNKEL (reference sequence). The CDR3 spells CASSQAGIATNEKLFF. CDR3 nucleotides: TGTGCCAGCAGCCAAGCCGGGATTGCAACTAATGAAAAACTGTTTTTT.

This clonotype was seen a handful of times. The CDR3 protein is CASSTRTELTGELFF. In DNA form, the CDR3 reads TGTGCCAGCAGCACAAGGACAGAGCTCACCGGGGAGCTGTTTTTT. This chain uses TRBV7-9 with TRBJ2-2; a possible D gene is TRBD1 (6 bases). The CDR3 is 15 residues long. Trimming took off 5 bases at V and 4 bases at J, with 14 bases between the two ends. From germline, CDR1 is SEHNR and CDR2 FQNEAQ (reference sequence).

This clonotype was recorded a few times. The rearrangement uses TRBV20-1 and TRBJ2-3; no reliable D call. This CDR3 region has 11 residues. Germline CDR1 and CDR2: DFQATT and SNEGSKA (reference sequence). V lost 3 bases to trimming and J lost 5 bases, with 6 bases between them. As DNA, the CDR3 is TGCAGTGCTAGTCTGCAAGATACGCAGTATTTT. Translating gives CSASLQDTQYF.

This clonotype was seen a handful of times. The V and J genes are TRBV28 and TRBJ2-3; 7 bases match TRBD1. The CDR3 has 14 residues. J gave up 2 bases and V 6 bases, and 5 bases lay outside the gene matches. Germline V gives CDR1 MDHEN, CDR2 SYDVKM. CDR3 in amino acids: CASSRGGFTDTQYF. CDR3 coding DNA: TGTGCCAGCAGCAGAGGGGGCTTCACAGATACGCAGTATTTT.

This clonotype was picked up a small number of times. V usage is TRBV29-1 and J usage is TRBJ2-3, with 10 bases fitting TRBD2. Germline values: CDR1 SQVTM, CDR2 ANQGSEA. This CDR3 has 13 amino acids. V was pared by 6 bases and J by 0 bases, with 0 bases of the junction left unmatched. The CDR3 region is CSVLAGSTDTQYF. The CDR3 DNA sequence: TGCAGCGTACTAGCGGGGAGCACAGATACGCAGTATTTT.

In its sample, this clonotype was seen many times. V usage is TRBV5-4 and J usage is TRBJ2-1; D remains unclear. V was trimmed by 0 bases and J by 5 bases, leaving 9 bases between them. The germline gives CDR1 SGHNT, CDR2 YYREEE (reference sequence). The CDR3 is 14 residues long. The CDR3 here is CASSLEPVNNEQFF. The CDR3 DNA follows: TGTGCCAGCAGCTTGGAGCCAGTCAACAATGAGCAGTTCTTC.

This clonotype has only one observation. The rearrangement links TRBV3-1 to TRBJ2-1; the match to TRBD2 covers 8 bases. V trimming: 1 base; J trimming: 3 bases; junction bases outside the gene matches: 5. There are 16 residues in the CDR3. Germline V lookup: CDR1 LGHDT, CDR2 YNNKEL (reference sequence). The CDR3 sequence: CASSQVIGGVYNEQFF. CDR3 DNA sequence: TGTGCCAGCAGCCAAGTTATCGGGGGGGTCTACAATGAGCAGTTCTTC.

The gene calls are TRBV7-2 and TRBJ2-2, with TRBD1 matching over 8 bases. CDR1 is SGHTA and CDR2 is FQGNSA in the germline V gene. CDR3 length: 15 residues. V dropped 3 bases and J dropped 7; count of bases not matched to a gene: 7. CDR3 sequence reads: CASSLIGQGGGELFF. Written as DNA, the CDR3 is TGTGCCAGCAGCTTGATAGGACAGGGTGGCGGGGAGCTGTTTTTT. Filled out from reference TRBV7-2 and TRBJ2-2, the complete variable domain reads GAGVSQSPSNKVTEKGKDVELRCDPISGHTALYWYRQSLGQGLEFLIYFQGNSAPDKSGLPSDRFSAERTGGSVSTLTIQRTQQEDSAVYLCASSLIGQGGGELFFGEGSRLTVL.

This clonotype occurred a few times. J is TRBJ2-7 and V is TRBV7-2; no clear D. The CDR3 sequence is 15 residues long. Germline lookup yields CDR1 SGHTA and CDR2 FQGNSA. Deletions cut 0 bases from V and 2 bases from J, with 11 bases between. Here the CDR3 reads CASSLAKHIPYEQYF. The CDR3 region has the DNA TGTGCCAGCAGCTTAGCGAAACACATCCCCTACGAGCAGTACTTC. The full variable domain, rest sourced from reference TRBV7-2 and TRBJ2-7, is GAGVSQSPSNKVTEKGKDVELRCDPISGHTALYWYRQSLGQGLEFLIYFQGNSAPDKSGLPSDRFSAERTGGSVSTLTIQRTQQEDSAVYLCASSLAKHIPYEQYFGPGTRLTVT.

This clonotype was seen more than once but under ten times. V usage is TRBV12-3 or TRBV12-4 and J usage is TRBJ2-3; no firm D call. CDR3 length equals 14 residues. V lost 2 bases to trimming and J lost 2 bases, with 8 bases between them. CDR3 DNA: TGTGCCAGCAGTTTAAACGGGTACACAGATACGCAGTATTTT. As protein: CASSLNGYTDTQYF.

The chain recombines TRBV29-1 with TRBJ1-5; 7 bases fit TRBD1. The CDR3 totals 14 residues. V dropped 0 bases and J dropped 6; count of bases not matched to a gene: 5. In germline, CDR1 is SQVTM, CDR2 ANQGSEA. CDR3 loop: CSVEETGSGQPQHF. The CDR3, as DNA: TGCAGCGTTGAAGAGACAGGGTCGGGTCAGCCCCAGCATTTT.

The chain carries TRBV27 and TRBJ2-1, with TRBD1 matching 11 bases. Germline V lookup: CDR1 MNHEY, CDR2 SMNVEV (reference sequence). There are 16 residues in the CDR3. Trimming removed 5 bases from V and 6 bases from J; junction bases left unmatched: 9. The CDR3, as DNA: TGTGCCAGCAGTCGCCTGGGACAGGGGGGATTCAATGAGCAGTTCTTC. Amino acids: CASSRLGQGGFNEQFF.

This chain connects TRBV20-1 to TRBJ1-1, with 7 bases aligning to TRBD1. This CDR3 spans 16 amino acids. V lost 6 bases and J lost 2; bases outside the gene matches: 15. CDR1 is DFQATT and CDR2 is SNEGSKA in the germline V gene (reference sequence). CDR3 residues: CSATSGGGMGNTEAFF. The DNA of the CDR3 is TGCAGTGCCACATCAGGGGGGGGAATGGGAAACACTGAAGCTTTCTTT.

The chain combines TRBV6-1 with TRBJ1-4; possible D gene TRBD1, 5 bases. The CDR3 spans 14 residues. Between the trimmed V and J ends, which lost 6 bases and 8 bases, there was a span of 16 bases. Germline-derived CDR1 and CDR2 are MNHNS and SASEGT. The CDR3 is CASSKGRVREKLFF. The CDR3 bases are TGTGCCAGCAGCAAGGGGAGGGTGCGGGAAAAACTGTTTTTT.

This clonotype was seen only a few times. CDR3 residues: CASKINRGSTGELFF. The CDR3 coding sequence is TGTGCCAGCAAAATCAACAGGGGTTCCACCGGGGAGCTGTTTTTT. This chain connects TRBV6-1 to TRBJ2-2; TRBD1 matches at 7 bases. The length of the CDR3 is 15 residues. J gave up 4 bases and V 7 bases, and 9 bases lay outside the gene matches. The germline V gene has CDR1 MNHNS and CDR2 SASEGT.

The genes are TRBV5-1 and TRBJ1-2, with TRBD1 matching over 7 bases. The germline V gene has CDR1 SGHRS and CDR2 YFSETQ. Trimming cost V 2 bases and J 5 bases; bases outside gene matches: 3. The CDR3 loop spans 13 amino acids. The DNA for the CDR3 is TGCGCCAGCAGCTTTGGACAGGTTTATGGCTACACCTTC. Protein sequence: CASSFGQVYGYTF. The variable domain in full, completed from reference TRBV5-1 and TRBJ1-2, reads KAGVTQTPRYLIKTRGQQVTLSCSPISGHRSVSWYQQTPGQGLQFLFEYFSETQRNKGNFPGRFSGRQFSNSRSEMNVSTLELGDSALYLCASSFGQVYGYTFGSGTRLTVV.

In its sample, this clonotype was seen a few times. The J gene is TRBJ2-5, the V gene TRBV6-2 or TRBV6-3; the match to TRBD2 covers 9 bases. Trimming at V came to 5 bases and at J to 4 bases, leaving 5 bases not matched to a gene. The CDR3 spans 14 residues. The germline V gene encodes CDR1 MNHEY and CDR2 SVGEGT. The CDR3 loop reads CASSNGLATETQYF. The CDR3 region has the DNA TGTGCCAGCAGTAACGGACTAGCGACAGAGACCCAGTACTTC.

This chain links TRBV9 with TRBJ2-7; TRBD2 aligns across 7 bases. The CDR3 is made up of 15 amino acids. The J segment lost 0 bases and the V segment lost 3 bases, leaving 6 bases of the junction unmatched. Germline CDR1 SGDLS, CDR2 YYNGEE. The CDR3 nucleotides are TGTGCCAGCAGCGCTGGGGGGGGGAGCTCCTACGAGCAGTACTTC. The encoded protein is CASSAGGGSSYEQYF.

The sample holds a few counts of this clonotype. The rearrangement links TRBV7-2 to TRBJ2-7; D unclear. The CDR3 length is 12 residues. The germline gives CDR1 SGHTA, CDR2 FQGNSA. Trimming removed 4 bases at V and 5 bases at J, with 9 bases between. CDR3 amino acids: CASSSPWDEQYF. The CDR3 nucleotides are TGTGCCAGCAGCTCTCCCTGGGACGAGCAGTACTTC.

This clonotype occurred a few times. V gene TRBV7-3 combines with J gene TRBJ2-1; 10 nucleotides agree with TRBD1. There are 17 residues in the CDR3. The germline V gene encodes CDR1 SGHTA and CDR2 FQGTGA. V lost 4 bases, J lost 4 bases, and 10 bases stayed unmatched. CDR3 nucleotide sequence: TGTGCCAGCAGCTCCGGGACAGGGGTCCCGGATTACAATGAGCAGTTCTTC. It encodes CASSSGTGVPDYNEQFF.

The chain is built from TRBV5-1 and TRBJ1-3; a possible D gene is TRBD1 (6 bases). This CDR3 region has 14 residues. V shed 4 bases and J shed 2 bases, with 10 bases lying between them. Germline V gives CDR1 SGHRS, CDR2 YFSETQ. Here the CDR3 reads CASSIGTPGNTIYF. The CDR3 DNA is TGCGCCAGCAGCATAGGGACACCTGGAAACACCATATATTTT.

This clonotype was seen more than once but under ten times. This chain's CDR3 is CASSFFSSGTGNTIYF. Here the CDR3 DNA reads TGCGCCAGCAGCTTCTTTTCCTCAGGGACTGGAAACACCATATATTTT. The chain combines TRBV5-1 with TRBJ1-3; a possible D gene is TRBD1 (5 bases). Between the trimmed V and J ends, which lost 2 bases and 2 bases, there was a span of 14 bases. Germline CDR1 is SGHRS and CDR2 is YFSETQ. This CDR3 region has 16 residues.

In its sample, this clonotype was seen a few times. In DNA form, the CDR3 reads TGTGCCAGCTCAAACAAACCCGGGGGGCACACTGAAGCTTTCTTT. Translated: CASSNKPGGHTEAFF. The rearrangement joins TRBV18 to TRBJ1-1, with a weak D call TRBD1 (6 bases). The CDR3 is 15 residues long. The V and J ends lost 5 bases and 3 bases respectively, with 16 bases between them. Germline CDR1 KGHSH, CDR2 LQKENI.

The V call is TRBV15, the J call TRBJ2-2, with D possibly matching TRBD2 (5 bases). V shed 0 bases and J shed 4 bases, with 12 bases lying between them. Germline lookup yields CDR1 LNHNV and CDR2 YYDKDF (reference sequence). The CDR3 length is 16 residues. The CDR3 region is CATSREVLASTGELFF. The CDR3 coding sequence is TGTGCCACCAGCAGAGAGGTCCTAGCTTCCACCGGGGAGCTGTTTTTT.

This clonotype was detected a few times. The chain carries TRBV5-1 and TRBJ1-2; no reliable D call. The CDR3 has 15 residues. Trimming left V 0 bases short and J 1 base short, with 10 bases between. The germline V gene has CDR1 SGHRS and CDR2 YFSETQ. CDR3 protein: CASSLVGFFNYGYTF. CDR3 coding DNA: TGCGCCAGCAGCTTGGTTGGATTTTTTAACTATGGCTACACCTTC.